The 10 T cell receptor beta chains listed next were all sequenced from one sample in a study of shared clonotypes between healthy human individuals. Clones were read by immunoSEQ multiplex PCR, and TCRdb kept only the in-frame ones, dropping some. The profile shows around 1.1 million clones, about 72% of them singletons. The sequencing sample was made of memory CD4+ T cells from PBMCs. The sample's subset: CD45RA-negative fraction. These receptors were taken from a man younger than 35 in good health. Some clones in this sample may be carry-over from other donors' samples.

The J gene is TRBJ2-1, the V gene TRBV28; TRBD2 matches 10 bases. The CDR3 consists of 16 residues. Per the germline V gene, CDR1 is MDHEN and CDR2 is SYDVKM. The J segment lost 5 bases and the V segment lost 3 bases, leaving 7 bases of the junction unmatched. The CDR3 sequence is CASSFLRLAGDNEQFF. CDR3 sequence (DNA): TGTGCCAGCAGTTTTTTACGGCTAGCGGGAGACAATGAGCAGTTCTTC.

The CDR3 region has the DNA TGTGCCAGTAAGAAGGGGGACGCGGCCTCCTACGAGCAGTACTTC. Residues: CASKKGDAASYEQYF. The chain combines TRBV6-5 with TRBJ2-7; perhaps TRBD1 as D (6 bases). V was shortened by 9 bases and J by 0 bases, with 18 bases between the two germline ends. Germline V gives CDR1 MNHEY, CDR2 SVGAGI. The CDR3 runs to 15 residues.

The CDR3, as DNA: TGTGCCAGCAGTATGGGTGGCACTGAAGCTTTCTTT. Encoded protein: CASSMGGTEAFF. The V and J genes are TRBV2 and TRBJ1-1; no clear D. Per the germline V gene, CDR1 is SNHLY and CDR2 is FYNNEI. The CDR3 contains 12 residues. Trimming left V 5 bases short and J 4 bases short, with 8 bases between.

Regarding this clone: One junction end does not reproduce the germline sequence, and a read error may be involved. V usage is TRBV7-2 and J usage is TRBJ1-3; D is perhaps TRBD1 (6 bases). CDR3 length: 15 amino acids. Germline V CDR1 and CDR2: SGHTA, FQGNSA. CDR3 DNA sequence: TGTGCCAGCAGCTTCAGGTCGGGGGCTGGGAACACCATATATTTT. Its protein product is CASSFRSGAGNTIYF.

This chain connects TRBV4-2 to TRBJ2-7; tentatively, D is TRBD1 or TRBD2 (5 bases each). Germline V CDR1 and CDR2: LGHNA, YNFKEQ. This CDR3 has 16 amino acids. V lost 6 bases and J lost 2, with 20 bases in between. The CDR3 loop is CASSQSGGTEAYEQYF. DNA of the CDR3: TGTGCCAGCAGTCAAAGTGGGGGAACAGAAGCCTACGAGCAGTACTTC.

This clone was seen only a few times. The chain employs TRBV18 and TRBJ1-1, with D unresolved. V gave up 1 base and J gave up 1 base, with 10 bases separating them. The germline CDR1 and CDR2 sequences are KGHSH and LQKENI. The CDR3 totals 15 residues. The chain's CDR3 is CASSPLEAGNTEAFF. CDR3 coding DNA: TGTGCCAGCTCACCACTAGAGGCAGGGAACACTGAAGCTTTCTTT.

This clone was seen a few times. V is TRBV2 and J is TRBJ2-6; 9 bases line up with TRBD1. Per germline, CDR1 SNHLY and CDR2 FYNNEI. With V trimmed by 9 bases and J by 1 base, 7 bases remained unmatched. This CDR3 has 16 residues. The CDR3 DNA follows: TGTGCCAGTCAAGGGACAGGGATGTCTGGGGCCAACGTCCTGACTTTC. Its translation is CASQGTGMSGANVLTF.

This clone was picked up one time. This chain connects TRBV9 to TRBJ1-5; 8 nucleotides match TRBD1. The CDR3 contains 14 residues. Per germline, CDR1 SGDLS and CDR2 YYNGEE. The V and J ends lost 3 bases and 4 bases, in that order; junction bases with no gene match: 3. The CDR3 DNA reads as TGTGCCAGCAGCGCGGGACAGGCAAATCAGCCCCAGCATTTT. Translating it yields CASSAGQANQPQHF.

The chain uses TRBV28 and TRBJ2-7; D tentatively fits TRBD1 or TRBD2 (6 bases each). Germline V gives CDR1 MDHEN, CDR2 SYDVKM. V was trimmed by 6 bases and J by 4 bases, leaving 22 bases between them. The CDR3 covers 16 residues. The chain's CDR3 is CASSPGVGAGMYEQYF. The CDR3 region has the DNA TGTGCCAGCAGCCCGGGGGTGGGGGCCGGTATGTACGAGCAGTACTTC.

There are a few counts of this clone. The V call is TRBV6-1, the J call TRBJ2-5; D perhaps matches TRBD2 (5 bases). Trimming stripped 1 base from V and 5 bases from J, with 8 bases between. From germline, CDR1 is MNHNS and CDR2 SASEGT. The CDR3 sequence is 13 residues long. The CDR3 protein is CASSEGEWETQYF. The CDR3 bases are TGTGCCAGCAGTGAAGGGGAGTGGGAGACCCAGTACTTC.